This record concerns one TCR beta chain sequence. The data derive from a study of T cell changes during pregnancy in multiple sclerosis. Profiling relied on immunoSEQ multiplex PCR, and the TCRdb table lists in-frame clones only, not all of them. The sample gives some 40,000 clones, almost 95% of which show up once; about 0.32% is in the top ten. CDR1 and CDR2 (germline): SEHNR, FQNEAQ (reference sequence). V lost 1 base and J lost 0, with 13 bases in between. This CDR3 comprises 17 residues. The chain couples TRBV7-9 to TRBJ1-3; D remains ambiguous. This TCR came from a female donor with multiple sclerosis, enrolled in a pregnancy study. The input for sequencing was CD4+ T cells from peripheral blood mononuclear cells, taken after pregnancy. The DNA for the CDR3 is TGTGCCAGCAGCTTAGAAGGCGGAAGAGGCTCTGGAAACACCATATATTTT. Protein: CASSLEGGRGSGNTIYF.